This T cell receptor beta chain was captured by sequencing in a study of cytomegalovirus exposure and HLA in healthy donors. The PCR contained 60 Vbeta and 13 Jbeta primers. Assay used: immunoSEQ multiplex PCR; TCRdb lists only in-frame clones, some missing. This table holds 100,000 to 150,000 clones, roughly 77% found once. The CDR3 covers 18 residues. Trimming at V came to 6 bases and at J to 4 bases, leaving 14 bases not matched to a gene. Germline loops: CDR1 SNHLY, CDR2 FYNNEI. Regarding this clone: What it recognizes is unknown.

General study points: Cytomegalovirus-associated TCR beta chains were listed, numbering under 200. A few of the chains that were CMV-associated were confirmed in vitro to be specific for CMV antigens.

This TCR came from a man aged 50-59 years in good health and CMV-seropositive. The chain employs TRBV2 and TRBJ2-7, with 14 bases lining up with TRBD2. The sample consisted of PBMCs. CDR3 residues: CASRLASGTSGSWYEQYF. In DNA form, the CDR3 reads TGTGCCAGCAGATTAGCCTCCGGGACTAGCGGGAGTTGGTACGAGCAGTACTTC.